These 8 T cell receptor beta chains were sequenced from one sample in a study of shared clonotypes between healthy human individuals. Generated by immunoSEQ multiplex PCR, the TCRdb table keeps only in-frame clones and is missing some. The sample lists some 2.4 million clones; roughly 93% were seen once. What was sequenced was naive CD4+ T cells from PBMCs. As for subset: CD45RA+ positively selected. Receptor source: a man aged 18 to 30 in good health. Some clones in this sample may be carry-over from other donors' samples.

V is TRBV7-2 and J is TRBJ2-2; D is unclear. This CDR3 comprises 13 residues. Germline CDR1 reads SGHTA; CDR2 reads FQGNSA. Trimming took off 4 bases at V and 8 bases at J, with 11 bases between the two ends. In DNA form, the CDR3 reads TGTGCCAGCAGCTCATGGACGGGTGGGGAGCTGTTTTTT. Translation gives CASSSWTGGELFF.

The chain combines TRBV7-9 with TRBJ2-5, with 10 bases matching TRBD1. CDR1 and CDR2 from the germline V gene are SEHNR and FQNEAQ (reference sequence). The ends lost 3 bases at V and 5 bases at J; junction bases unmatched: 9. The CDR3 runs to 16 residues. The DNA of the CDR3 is TGTGCCAGCAGCTTTACGGGACAGGGGAGGCGGGAGACCCAGTACTTC. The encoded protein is CASSFTGQGRRETQYF.

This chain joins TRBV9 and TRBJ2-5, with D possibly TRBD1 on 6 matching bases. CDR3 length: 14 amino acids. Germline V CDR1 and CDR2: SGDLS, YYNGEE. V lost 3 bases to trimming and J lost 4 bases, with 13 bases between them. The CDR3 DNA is TGTGCCAGCAGCGAATACACAGGGAGAGAGACCCAGTACTTC. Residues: CASSEYTGRETQYF.

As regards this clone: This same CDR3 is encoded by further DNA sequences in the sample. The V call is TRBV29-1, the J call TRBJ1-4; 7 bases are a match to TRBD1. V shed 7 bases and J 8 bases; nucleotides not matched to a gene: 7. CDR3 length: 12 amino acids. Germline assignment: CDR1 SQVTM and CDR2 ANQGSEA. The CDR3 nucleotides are TGCAGCGCAGGTCGACAGGGAGAAAAACTGTTTTTT. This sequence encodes CSAGRQGEKLFF. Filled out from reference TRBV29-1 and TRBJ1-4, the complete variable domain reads SAVISQKPSRDICQRGTSLTIQCQVDSQVTMMFWYRQQPGQSLTLIATANQGSEATYESGFVIDKFPISRPNLTFSTLTVSNMSPEDSSIYLCSAGRQGEKLFFGSGTQLSVL.

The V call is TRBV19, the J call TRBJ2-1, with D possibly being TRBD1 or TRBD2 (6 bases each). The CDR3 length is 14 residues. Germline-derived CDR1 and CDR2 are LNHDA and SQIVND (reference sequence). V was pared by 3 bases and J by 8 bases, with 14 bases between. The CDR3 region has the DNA TGTGCCAGTAGTATTGGGGGGCCCGGGCATGAGCAGTTCTTC. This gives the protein CASSIGGPGHEQFF.

CDR3 DNA sequence: TGTGCCAGCAGCCCCCGGGGTGGGGCGCAGCCCCAGCATTTT. Its protein is CASSPRGGAQPQHF. The chain is built from TRBV9 and TRBJ1-5; TRBD1 is a possible D gene (5 bases). Germline CDR1 is SGDLS and CDR2 is YYNGEE. The CDR3 runs 14 residues. The V end lost 4 bases, the J end lost 7 bases, and 15 bases lay between the germline ends.

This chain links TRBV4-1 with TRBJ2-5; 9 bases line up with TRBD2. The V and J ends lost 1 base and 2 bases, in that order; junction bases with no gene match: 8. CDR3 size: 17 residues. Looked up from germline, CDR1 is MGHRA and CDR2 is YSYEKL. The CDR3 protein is CASSQGVVAGAQETQYF. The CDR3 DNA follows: TGCGCCAGCAGCCAAGGGGTAGTAGCGGGAGCGCAAGAGACCCAGTACTTC.

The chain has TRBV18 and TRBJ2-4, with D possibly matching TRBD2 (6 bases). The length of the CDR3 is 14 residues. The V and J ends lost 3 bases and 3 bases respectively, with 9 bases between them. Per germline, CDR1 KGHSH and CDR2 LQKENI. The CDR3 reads CASSPSGSKNIQYF. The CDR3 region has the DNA TGTGCCAGCTCACCCTCCGGGAGCAAAAACATTCAGTACTTC.